The clone carrying this TCR beta chain was recorded only once. Its cognate antigen is unknown. The data were produced by immunoSEQ multiplex PCR, yet TCRdb's version contains in-frame clones alone and is incomplete. The data show approximately 47,000 clones, about 91% seen once. The CDR3 length is 13 residues. Germline V gene data show CDR1 as LGHNA and CDR2 as YNFKEQ. V lost 5 bases and J 1 base, leaving 8 bases between the germline ends. The record originates from a study of CD4+ T cells in melanoma. Study outcomes and limitations: Reportedly, melanoma neoantigen-specific CD4+ T cells showed varied differentiation states. A reported correlation linked neoantigen-specific CD4+ T cells to CD8+, macrophage and B cell function.

The receptor comes from a human donor with melanoma. V gene TRBV4-2 combines with J gene TRBJ1-1; no definite D call. Sequenced: peripheral blood. CDR3 sequence reads: CASSWTGNTEAFF. The CDR3 DNA reads as TGTGCCAGCAGCTGGACGGGGAACACTGAAGCTTTCTTT.